This T cell receptor (beta chain) was recovered during a study of blood T cells in healthy people across ages. Notes on the study in general: Percentage of naive T cells showed a strong correlation with TCR beta diversity. No one knew whether donors had CMV, which possibly confounded expanded clonotype changes.

Points on this clonotype: Its specificity is not known.

Trimming shortened V by 7 bases and J by 2 bases, and 12 bases separated the two germline ends. This CDR3 contains 13 residues. Germline loops: CDR1 ENHRY, CDR2 SYGVKD. A sample-barcoded 5' primer and a J-beta primer mix were used in a second PCR of about 6 to 11 cycles. TCRdb itself ran the 5' RACE reads through MiXCR, one entry per CDR3 protein. The sample shows 920,000 or so distinct CDR3 sequences, 45% of them seen only once. This TCR came from a woman aged 55 to 70 in good health. Sequenced sample: blood. The rearrangement links TRBV10-3 to TRBJ2-7; D is undetermined. CDR3 bases: TGTGCCATCAAGGTAGAAATAACCTACGAGCAGTACTTC. This translates into CAIKVEITYEQYF.